The 18 T cell receptor beta chains in this list originate from one sample, sequenced in a study of T cell changes during pregnancy in multiple sclerosis. Measured with immunoSEQ multiplex PCR; TCRdb has only the in-frame clones, and not every one. The sample yields 100,000 or so clones, 94% seen once. The sample was peripheral blood, taken in the third trimester of pregnancy. The receptor set was obtained from a female donor with multiple sclerosis, enrolled in a pregnancy study.

In this sample, this clone turned up once. The chain combines TRBV9 with TRBJ2-3; 7 positions match TRBD1. CDR1 and CDR2 from the germline V gene are SGDLS and YYNGEE. The J segment lost 1 base and the V segment lost 3 bases, leaving 14 bases of the junction unmatched. The CDR3 extends over 18 amino acids. The CDR3 loop reads CASSAERQGPSGTDTQYF. The CDR3 coding sequence is TGTGCCAGCAGCGCCGAACGACAGGGACCTTCTGGCACAGATACGCAGTATTTT.

The chain carries TRBV28 and TRBJ2-7; unclear D gene. This CDR3 is 15 amino acids long. The germline gives CDR1 MDHEN, CDR2 SYDVKM. V lost 4 bases, J lost 1 base, and 14 bases lay in between. The CDR3 spells CASSSMGNPSYEQYF. The CDR3 region has the DNA TGTGCCAGCAGTTCCATGGGCAATCCGTCCTACGAGCAGTACTTC.

The chain has TRBV6-5 and TRBJ2-2; D might be TRBD1 (6 bases). The germline V and J ends were trimmed by 8 bases and 4 bases, with 14 bases remaining between them. There are 14 residues in the CDR3. The germline gives CDR1 MNHEY, CDR2 SVGAGI. The chain's CDR3 is CASGFQGSTGELFF. CDR3 bases: TGTGCCAGCGGTTTTCAGGGGAGCACCGGGGAGCTGTTTTTT.

The chain carries TRBV5-4 and TRBJ2-3, with 8 bases matching TRBD1. CDR1 and CDR2 from the germline V gene are SGHNT and YYREEE (reference sequence). The CDR3 length is 15 residues. After removal of 5 bases from V and 4 bases from J, the junction contained 9 bases not matched to a gene. CDR3 in amino acids: CASSPQGGSPDTQYF. The CDR3 nucleotides are TGTGCCAGCAGTCCACAGGGGGGTTCCCCAGATACGCAGTATTTT.

The chain has TRBV19 and TRBJ2-7; 14 positions match TRBD2. Germline CDR1 is LNHDA and CDR2 is SQIVND (reference sequence). The CDR3 consists of 18 residues. The V gene end was trimmed by 4 bases and the J gene end by 2 bases; junction bases not matched to a gene: 10. CDR3 sequence (DNA): TGTGCCAGTAGTACGACCCCCGGACTAGCGGGAGGTACCTACGAGCAGTACTTC. Translation: CASSTTPGLAGGTYEQYF.

The genes are TRBV7-2 and TRBJ2-7; tentatively, D is TRBD1 (7 bases). V was trimmed by 2 bases and J by 3 bases, leaving 20 bases between them. The CDR3 extends over 17 amino acids. Germline V gene sequence: CDR1 SGHTA, CDR2 FQGNSA. The CDR3 coding sequence is TGTGCCAGCAGCTTAAGGGGGCCGGGAGCCGTCGGCTACGAGCAGTACTTC. Encoded protein: CASSLRGPGAVGYEQYF.

This chain uses TRBV7-2 with TRBJ2-1; TRBD1 might be the D (5 bases). The CDR3 length is 12 residues. CDR1 is SGHTA and CDR2 is FQGNSA in the germline V gene. Trimming stripped 5 bases from V and 9 bases from J, with 11 bases between. The CDR3: CASSRPRGEQFF. The CDR3 nucleotides are TGTGCCAGCAGCCGTCCTAGGGGTGAGCAGTTCTTC.

The V call is TRBV4-3, the J call TRBJ1-4, with D possibly matching TRBD1 (5 bases). Germline V CDR1 and CDR2: LGHNA, YSLEER. CDR3 length equals 16 residues. Trimming shortened V by 1 base and J by 8 bases, and 17 bases separated the two germline ends. The CDR3 loop is CASSQGLAGSGEKLFF. CDR3 DNA: TGCGCCAGCAGCCAAGGGTTGGCAGGGTCGGGCGAAAAACTGTTTTTT.

In nucleotides, the CDR3 is TGTGCCAGCACCAAGGGGGACAGGGGGAAATCCGGGGAGCTGTTTTTT. Translation gives CASTKGDRGKSGELFF. V gene TRBV21-1 combines with J gene TRBJ2-2; the D call of TRBD1 is as the table states it, not checked on the DNA. TRBV21-1 has pseudogene status. This CDR3 has 16 amino acids.

The chain employs TRBV5-1 and TRBJ1-1, with TRBD1 matching 7 bases. This CDR3 region has 14 residues. V lost 0 bases to trimming and J lost 12 bases; unmatched junction nucleotides: 11. Germline assignment: CDR1 SGHRS and CDR2 YFSETQ. This CDR3 reads CASSLEGGASDPFF. The CDR3 DNA sequence: TGCGCCAGCAGCTTGGAAGGGGGCGCATCCGATCCTTTCTTT. Full variable domain (missing parts from reference TRBV5-1 and TRBJ1-1): KAGVTQTPRYLIKTRGQQVTLSCSPISGHRSVSWYQQTPGQGLQFLFEYFSETQRNKGNFPGRFSGRQFSNSRSEMNVSTLELGDSALYLCASSLEGGASDPFFGQGTRLTVV.

This clone was detected only once. This sequence joins TRBV7-9 and TRBJ2-1, with TRBD1 matching 7 bases. Germline V lookup: CDR1 SEHNR, CDR2 FQNEAQ (reference sequence). The CDR3 is 15 residues long. V shed 4 bases, J shed 6 bases, and the junction held 9 bases outside the gene matches. CDR3 coding DNA: TGTGCCAGCAGCTACGGACAGGTGGGTGCCAATGAGCAGTTCTTC. This codes for CASSYGQVGANEQFF. The variable domain in full, with the rest retrieved from reference TRBV7-9 and TRBJ2-1, is DTGVSQNPRHKITKRGQNVTFRCDPISEHNRLYWYRQTLGQGPEFLTYFQNEAQLEKSRLLSDRFSAERPKGSFSTLEIQRTEQGDSAMYLCASSYGQVGANEQFFGPGTRLTVL.

This chain links TRBV11-3 with TRBJ2-1; 8 nucleotides agree with TRBD1. This CDR3 is built from 13 residues. The V and J ends lost 5 bases and 6 bases, in that order; junction bases with no gene match: 3. The V gene's germline CDR1 is SGHNT and CDR2 YENEEA. The CDR3 region is CASSLDRANEQFF. CDR3 sequence (DNA): TGTGCCAGCAGCCTGGACAGGGCCAATGAGCAGTTCTTC. The variable domain in full, with the rest retrieved from reference TRBV11-3 and TRBJ2-1, is EAGVVQSPRYKIIEKKQPVAFWCNPISGHNTLYWYLQNLGQGPELLIRYENEEAVDDSQLPKDRFSAERLKGVDSTLKIQPAELGDSAVYLCASSLDRANEQFFGPGTRLTVL.

This clone occurred once. V usage is TRBV5-1 and J usage is TRBJ2-2; TRBD2 matches at 9 bases. CDR1 is SGHRS, CDR2 YFSETQ, per germline. The CDR3 extends over 14 amino acids. V was pared by 4 bases and J by 9 bases, with 7 bases of the junction left unmatched. The CDR3 sequence: CASSRGRADRELFF. The CDR3 coding sequence is TGCGCCAGCAGCCGCGGGAGGGCCGATAGGGAGCTGTTTTTT.

This sequence joins TRBV28 and TRBJ1-2; D not certain. V lost 5 bases and J 5 bases, leaving 9 bases between the germline ends. The CDR3 runs to 12 residues. The germline CDR1 and CDR2 sequences are MDHEN and SYDVKM. CDR3 bases: TGTGCCAGCAGTCCTATAACTTATGGCTACACCTTC. Its protein product is CASSPITYGYTF.

CDR3 loop: CASRDGTGNQPQHF. The CDR3 DNA reads as TGTGCCAGCAGAGACGGGACAGGCAATCAGCCCCAGCATTTT. The chain uses TRBV7-9 and TRBJ1-5, with 7 bases lining up with TRBD1. The CDR3 runs to 14 residues. V shed 6 bases, J shed 2 bases, and the junction held 4 bases outside the gene matches. CDR1 is SEHNR and CDR2 is FQNEAQ in the germline V gene (reference sequence).

This chain links TRBV29-1 with TRBJ2-7; tentatively, D is TRBD2 (6 bases). The CDR3 sequence is 13 residues long. The V end lost 4 bases, the J end lost 4 bases, and 14 bases lay between the germline ends. CDR1 is SQVTM, CDR2 ANQGSEA, per germline. In nucleotides, the CDR3 is TGCAGCGTTGTACTCCTCGGGACTTACGAGCAGTACTTC. It specifies CSVVLLGTYEQYF.

This chain joins TRBV5-4 and TRBJ2-4; D is possibly TRBD2 (6 bases). Per germline, CDR1 SGHNT and CDR2 YYREEE (reference sequence). Trimming removed 3 bases from V and 7 bases from J, with 17 bases in between. CDR3 length equals 15 residues. Here the CDR3 DNA reads TGTGCCAGCAGCTCCCAGGCCATAGGGAGGAACATTCAGTACTTC. Encoded protein: CASSSQAIGRNIQYF. The variable domain in full, completed from reference TRBV5-4 and TRBJ2-4, reads ETGVTQSPTHLIKTRGQQVTLRCSSQSGHNTVSWYQQALGQGPQFIFQYYREEENGRGNFPPRFSGLQFPNYSSELNVNALELDDSALYLCASSSQAIGRNIQYFGAGTRLSVL.

The chain has TRBV10-3 and TRBJ2-7; weak D call: TRBD1 (5 bases). Trimming left V 6 bases short and J 2 bases short, with 14 bases between. The CDR3 totals 14 residues. Germline V CDR1 and CDR2: ENHRY, SYGVKD. Here the CDR3 DNA reads TGTGCCATCAGCCTGGGAACAGGAGCCTACGAGCAGTACTTC. It codes for CAISLGTGAYEQYF.